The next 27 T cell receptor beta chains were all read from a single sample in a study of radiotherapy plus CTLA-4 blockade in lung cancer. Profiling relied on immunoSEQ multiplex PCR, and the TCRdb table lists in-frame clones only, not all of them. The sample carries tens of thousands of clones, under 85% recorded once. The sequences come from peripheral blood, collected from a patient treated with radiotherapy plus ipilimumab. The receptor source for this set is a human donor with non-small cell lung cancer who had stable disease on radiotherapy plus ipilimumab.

The CDR3 DNA follows: TGCGCCAGCGGGACAGGCTACGAGCAGTACTTC. It yields the protein CASGTGYEQYF. V and J are TRBV10-2 and TRBJ2-7, with 8 bases matching TRBD1. This CDR3 spans 11 amino acids. CDR1 and CDR2 from the germline V gene are WSHSY and SAAADI. V lost 8 bases, J lost 3 bases, and 0 bases stayed unmatched.

CDR3 sequence (DNA): TGCGCCAGCAGCTTGGCCCCGGGGCCTTACTACGAGCAGTACTTC. Protein sequence: CASSLAPGPYYEQYF. The chain joins TRBV5-1 to TRBJ2-7, with D perhaps TRBD1 or TRBD2 (5 bases each). Per germline, CDR1 SGHRS and CDR2 YFSETQ. This CDR3 spans 15 amino acids. Trimming stripped 0 bases from V and 3 bases from J, with 13 bases between.

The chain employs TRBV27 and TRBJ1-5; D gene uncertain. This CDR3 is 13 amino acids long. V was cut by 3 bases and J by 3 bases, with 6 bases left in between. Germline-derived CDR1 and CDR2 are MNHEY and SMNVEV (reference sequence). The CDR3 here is CASSLTNNQPQHF. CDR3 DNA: TGTGCCAGCAGTTTGACTAACAATCAGCCCCAGCATTTT.

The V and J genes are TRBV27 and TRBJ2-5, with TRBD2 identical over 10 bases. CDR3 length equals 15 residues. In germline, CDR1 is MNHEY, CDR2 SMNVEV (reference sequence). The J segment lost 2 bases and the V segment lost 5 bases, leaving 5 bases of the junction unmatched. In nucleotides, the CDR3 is TGTGCCAGCAGTCTTCTAGCGGGGGTTCAAGAGACCCAGTACTTC. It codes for CASSLLAGVQETQYF.

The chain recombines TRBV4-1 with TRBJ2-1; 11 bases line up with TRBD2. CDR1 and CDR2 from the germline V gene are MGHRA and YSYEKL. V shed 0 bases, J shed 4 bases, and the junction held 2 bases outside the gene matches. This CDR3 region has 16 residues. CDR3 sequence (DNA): TGCGCCAGCAGCCAAGAGACTAGCGGGGCTTACAATGAGCAGTTCTTC. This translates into CASSQETSGAYNEQFF.

CDR3 sequence reads: CASSGPGQTNTEAFF. For the CDR3, the DNA is TGCGCCAGCAGCGGACCGGGACAGACTAACACTGAAGCTTTCTTT. The V and J genes are TRBV5-1 and TRBJ1-1; TRBD1 matches at 7 bases. Losses at the gene ends were 4 bases for V and 2 bases for J; bases not matched to a gene: 8. The CDR3 totals 15 residues. Germline V gives CDR1 SGHRS, CDR2 YFSETQ.

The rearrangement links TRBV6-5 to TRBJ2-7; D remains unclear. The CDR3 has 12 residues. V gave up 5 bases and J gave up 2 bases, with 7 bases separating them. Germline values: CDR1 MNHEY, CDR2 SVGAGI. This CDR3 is CASSEQTYEQYF. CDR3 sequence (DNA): TGTGCCAGCAGTGAACAGACCTACGAGCAGTACTTC.

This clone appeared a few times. Here the CDR3 reads CASSYKGSPLHF. CDR3 sequence (DNA): TGTGCCAGCAGTTACAAGGGGTCACCCCTCCACTTT. The chain is built from TRBV6-6 and TRBJ1-6; maybe TRBD1 (5 bases). Trimming shortened V by 2 bases and J by 10 bases, and 6 bases separated the two germline ends. This CDR3 comprises 12 residues. The germline gives CDR1 MNHNY, CDR2 SVGAGI (reference sequence).

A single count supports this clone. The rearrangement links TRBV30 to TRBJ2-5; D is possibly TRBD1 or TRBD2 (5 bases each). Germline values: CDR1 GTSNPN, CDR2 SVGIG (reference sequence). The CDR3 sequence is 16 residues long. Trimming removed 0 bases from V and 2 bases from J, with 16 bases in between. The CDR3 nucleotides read TGTGCCTGGAGTGTACTGGGGGATCAGTGGCAAGAGACCCAGTACTTC. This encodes CAWSVLGDQWQETQYF.

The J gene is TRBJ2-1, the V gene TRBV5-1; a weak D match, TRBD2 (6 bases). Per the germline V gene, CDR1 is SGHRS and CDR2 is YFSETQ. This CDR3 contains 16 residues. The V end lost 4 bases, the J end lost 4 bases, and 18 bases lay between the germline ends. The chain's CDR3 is CASSRDRSGFYNEQFF. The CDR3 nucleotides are TGCGCCAGCAGCCGCGACCGTAGCGGCTTTTACAATGAGCAGTTCTTC.

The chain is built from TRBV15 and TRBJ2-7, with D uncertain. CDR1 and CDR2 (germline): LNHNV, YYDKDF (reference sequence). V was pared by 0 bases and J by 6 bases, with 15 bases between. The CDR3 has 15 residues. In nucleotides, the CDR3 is TGTGCCACCAGCAGAGATTCCGCCGAGGACGGCGAGCAGTACTTC. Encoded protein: CATSRDSAEDGEQYF.

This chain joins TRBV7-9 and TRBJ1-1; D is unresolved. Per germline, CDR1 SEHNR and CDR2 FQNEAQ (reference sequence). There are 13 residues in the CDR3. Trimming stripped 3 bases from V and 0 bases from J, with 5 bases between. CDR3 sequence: CASSFSVNTEAFF. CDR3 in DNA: TGTGCCAGCAGCTTCTCCGTGAACACTGAAGCTTTCTTT.

The CDR3 DNA is TGTGCCAGTAGTATATCGGGACTAGCGGGAGTGGCCGGGGAGCTGTTTTTT. Protein product: CASSISGLAGVAGELFF. The rearrangement uses TRBV19 and TRBJ2-2; 14 bases match TRBD2. The V gene's germline CDR1 is LNHDA and CDR2 SQIVND (reference sequence). The CDR3 runs to 17 residues. Trimming took 2 bases from V and 6 from J; bases not matched to a gene: 5.

The CDR3 bases are TGTGCCAGCAGCGACGGGGAGAATGAAAAACTGTTTTTT. This translates into CASSDGENEKLFF. V usage is TRBV11-2 and J usage is TRBJ1-4, with no clear D. The V end lost 5 bases, the J end lost 5 bases, and 9 bases lay between the germline ends. CDR3 size: 13 residues. Germline V gives CDR1 SGHAT, CDR2 FQNNGV.

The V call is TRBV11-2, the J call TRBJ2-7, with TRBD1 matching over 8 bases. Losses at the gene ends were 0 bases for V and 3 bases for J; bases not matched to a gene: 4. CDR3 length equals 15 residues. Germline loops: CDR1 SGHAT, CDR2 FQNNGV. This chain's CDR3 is CASSLDRGRFYEQYF. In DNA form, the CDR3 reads TGTGCCAGCAGCTTAGACAGGGGGCGCTTCTACGAGCAGTACTTC.

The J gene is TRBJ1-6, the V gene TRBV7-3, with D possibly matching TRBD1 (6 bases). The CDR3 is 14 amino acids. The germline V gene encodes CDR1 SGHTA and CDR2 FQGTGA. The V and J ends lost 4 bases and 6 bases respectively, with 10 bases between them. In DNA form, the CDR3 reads TGTGCCAGCAGCTCTCAGGGGTTTAATTCACCCCTCCACTTT. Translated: CASSSQGFNSPLHF.

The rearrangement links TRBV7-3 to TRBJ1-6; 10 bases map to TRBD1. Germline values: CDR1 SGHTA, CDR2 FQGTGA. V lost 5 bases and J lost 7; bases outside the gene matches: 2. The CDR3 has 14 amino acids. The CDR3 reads CASSQGQGNSPLHF. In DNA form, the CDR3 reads TGTGCCAGCAGCCAGGGACAGGGGAATTCACCCCTCCACTTT.

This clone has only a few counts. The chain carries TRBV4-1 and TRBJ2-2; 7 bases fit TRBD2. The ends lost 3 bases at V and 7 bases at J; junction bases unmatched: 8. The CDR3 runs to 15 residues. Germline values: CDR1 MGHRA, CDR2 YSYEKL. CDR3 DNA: TGCGCCAGCAGCCATGGACTAGTTGTTGGCGGGGAGCTGTTTTTT. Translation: CASSHGLVVGGELFF.

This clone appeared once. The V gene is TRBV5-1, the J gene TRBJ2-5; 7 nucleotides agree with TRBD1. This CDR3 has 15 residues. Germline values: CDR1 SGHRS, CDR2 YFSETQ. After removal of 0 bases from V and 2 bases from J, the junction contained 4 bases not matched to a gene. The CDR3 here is CASSLDRGYQETQYF. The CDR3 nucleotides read TGCGCCAGCAGCTTGGACAGGGGTTATCAAGAGACCCAGTACTTC.

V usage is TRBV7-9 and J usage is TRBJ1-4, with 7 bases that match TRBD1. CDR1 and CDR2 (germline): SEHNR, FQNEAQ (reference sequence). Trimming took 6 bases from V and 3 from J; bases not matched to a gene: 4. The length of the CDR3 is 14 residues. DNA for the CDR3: TGTGCCAGCAGTTCCGGGACAGCTAATGAAAAACTGTTTTTT. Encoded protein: CASSSGTANEKLFF. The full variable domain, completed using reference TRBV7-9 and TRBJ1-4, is DTGVSQNPRHKITKRGQNVTFRCDPISEHNRLYWYRQTLGQGPEFLTYFQNEAQLEKSRLLSDRFSAERPKGSFSTLEIQRTEQGDSAMYLCASSSGTANEKLFFGSGTQLSVL.

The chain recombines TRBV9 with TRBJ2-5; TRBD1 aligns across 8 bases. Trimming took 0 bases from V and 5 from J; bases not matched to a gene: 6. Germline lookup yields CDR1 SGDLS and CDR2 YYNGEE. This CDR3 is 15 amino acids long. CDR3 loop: CASSVEPGGTETQYF. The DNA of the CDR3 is TGTGCCAGCAGCGTAGAGCCAGGGGGCACCGAGACCCAGTACTTC.

CDR3: CASSSAGSSGNTIYF. DNA for the CDR3: TGTGCCAGCAGCTCGGCAGGGAGCTCTGGAAACACCATATATTTT. The rearrangement joins TRBV7-8 to TRBJ1-3, with D tentatively TRBD1 (5 bases). CDR1 is SGHVS, CDR2 FQNEAQ, per germline. CDR3 length: 15 residues. The germline V and J ends were trimmed by 4 bases and 0 bases, with 10 bases remaining between them. The full variable domain, its missing parts supplied by reference TRBV7-8 and TRBJ1-3, is GAGVSQSPRYKVAKRGQDVALRCDPISGHVSLFWYQQALGQGPEFLTYFQNEAQLDKSGLPSDRFFAERPEGSVSTLKIQRTQQEDSAVYLCASSSAGSSGNTIYFGEGSWLTVV.

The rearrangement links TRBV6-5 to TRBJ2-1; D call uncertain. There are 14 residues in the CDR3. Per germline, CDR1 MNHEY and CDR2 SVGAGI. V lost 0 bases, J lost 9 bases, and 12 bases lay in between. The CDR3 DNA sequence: TGTGCCAGCAGTTACTCGAAATCCCGGAGTGAGCAGTTCTTC. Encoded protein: CASSYSKSRSEQFF.

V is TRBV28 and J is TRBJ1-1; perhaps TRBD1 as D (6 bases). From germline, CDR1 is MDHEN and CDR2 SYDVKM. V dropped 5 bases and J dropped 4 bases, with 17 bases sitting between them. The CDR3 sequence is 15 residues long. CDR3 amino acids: CASSRGGGGGTEAFF. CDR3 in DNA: TGTGCCAGCAGTCGTGGGGGGGGCGGAGGCACTGAAGCTTTCTTT. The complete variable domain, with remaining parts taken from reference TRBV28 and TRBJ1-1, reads DVKVTQSSRYLVKRTGEKVFLECVQDMDHENMFWYRQDPGLGLRLIYFSYDVKMKEKGDIPEGYSVSREKKERFSLILESASTNQTSMYLCASSRGGGGGTEAFFGQGTRLTVV.

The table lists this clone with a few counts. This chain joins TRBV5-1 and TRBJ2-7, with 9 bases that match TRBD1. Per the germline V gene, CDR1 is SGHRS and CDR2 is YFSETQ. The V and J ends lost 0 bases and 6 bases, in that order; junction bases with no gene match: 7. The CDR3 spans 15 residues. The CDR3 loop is CASSLEGQGVAEQYF. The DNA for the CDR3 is TGCGCCAGCAGCTTGGAGGGACAGGGAGTTGCCGAGCAGTACTTC.

The CDR3 here is CASSFRTSGIDEQFF. CDR3 bases: TGTGCCAGCAGCTTCAGGACTAGCGGGATTGATGAGCAGTTCTTC. The chain employs TRBV7-3 and TRBJ2-1; 12 nucleotides agree with TRBD2. The germline V gene encodes CDR1 SGHTA and CDR2 FQGTGA. V shed 3 bases and J 8 bases; nucleotides not matched to a gene: 5. The CDR3 is made up of 15 amino acids.

CDR3 DNA: TGTGCCAGCAGCTTAAGCTCCAAAAACATTCAGTACTTC. Translation: CASSLSSKNIQYF. The V call is TRBV7-2, the J call TRBJ2-4, with D unresolved. V was trimmed by 2 bases and J by 2 bases, leaving 4 bases between them. The CDR3 loop spans 13 amino acids. Germline-derived CDR1 and CDR2 are SGHTA and FQGNSA.